This TCR beta chain was documented in a study of Graves' ophthalmopathy and Graves' hyperthyroidism. Ophthalmopathy-affected donors exhibited moderate-to-severe activity, CAS ≥3, NOSPECS ≥4, and duration under 3 months. Other autoimmune diseases, uncontrolled infections, pregnancy and lactation each led to patient exclusion. Amplification of the TCR beta CDR3 regions used RNA transcripts (as template). In the first round, RT-PCR was carried out with HTBI primers, and a multiplex PCR formed the second round. Using its own MiXCR run on the multiplex PCR reads, TCRdb lists one record per CDR3 protein. The sample lists hundreds of thousands of distinct CDR3 sequences; roughly 41% were seen once. Losses at the gene ends were 2 bases for V and 4 bases for J; bases not matched to a gene: 8. From germline, CDR1 is MNHNY and CDR2 SVGAGI (reference sequence). This CDR3 contains 17 residues. Findings of the study overall: The model's prediction of ophthalmopathy progression had roughly 68% sensitivity and 72% to 80% specificity.

This clonotype was detected only a few times. No antigen is known for it. Sequenced input: peripheral blood. The rearrangement uses TRBV6-6 and TRBJ2-5; 12 nucleotides match TRBD1. The TCR originated in an adult man with Graves' ophthalmopathy. The DNA of the CDR3 is TGTGCCAGCAGTTACCGTGGGACAGGGGGCCCTCCAGAGACCCAGTACTTC. This encodes CASSYRGTGGPPETQYF.